A single sample gave rise to the 18 T cell receptor beta chains below, sequenced in a study of blood T cell repertoires in COVID-19. Produced via immunoSEQ multiplex PCR; TCRdb's table is partial and in-frame only. The data show hundreds of thousands of clones, around 86% seen once. The material sequenced was peripheral blood. The receptors derive from a woman in her thirties with active or convalescent COVID-19.

V usage is TRBV27 and J usage is TRBJ2-7; 8 bases are a match to TRBD1. The CDR3 covers 13 residues. CDR1 is MNHEY and CDR2 is SMNVEV in the germline V gene (reference sequence). After removal of 5 bases from V and 9 bases from J, the junction contained 9 bases not matched to a gene. The CDR3 sequence is CASSPRTGRPQYF. The CDR3 bases are TGTGCCAGCAGTCCCCGGACAGGGCGTCCGCAGTACTTC.

The chain links TRBV6-5 to TRBJ2-2; D perhaps matches TRBD2 (6 bases). Germline-derived CDR1 and CDR2 are MNHEY and SVGAGI. The V end was cut by 4 bases, the J end by 4 bases, with 13 bases between. The CDR3 runs to 15 residues. CDR3 amino acids: CASSSPPGGTGELFF. The CDR3 nucleotides read TGTGCCAGCAGTTCCCCTCCCGGGGGCACCGGGGAGCTGTTTTTT.

The chain carries TRBV2 and TRBJ1-5; 7 nucleotides line up with TRBD1. Unmatched junction bases numbered 13, after V lost 3 bases and J lost 2 bases. The CDR3 length is 18 residues. The germline gives CDR1 SNHLY, CDR2 FYNNEI. For the CDR3, the DNA is TGTGCCAGCAGTGACTGGATCGGGACAGTGTCTCGCAATCAGCCCCAGCATTTT. Translated: CASSDWIGTVSRNQPQHF.

The chain recombines TRBV5-4 with TRBJ2-2; 10 bases are a match to TRBD1. V shed 4 bases, J shed 4 bases, and the junction held 4 bases outside the gene matches. Germline V lookup: CDR1 SGHNT, CDR2 YYREEE (reference sequence). The CDR3 contains 15 residues. Here the CDR3 DNA reads TGTGCCAGCAGCCTCGACAGGGGGCCCACCGGGGAGCTGTTTTTT. This gives the protein CASSLDRGPTGELFF.

The chain links TRBV5-1 to TRBJ1-2, with unresolved D. CDR3 length: 12 amino acids. CDR1 and CDR2 from the germline V gene are SGHRS and YFSETQ. The germline V and J ends were trimmed by 3 bases and 4 bases, with 7 bases remaining between them. CDR3 in amino acids: CASSSDSYGYTF. Written as DNA, the CDR3 is TGCGCCAGCAGCTCGGACTCCTATGGCTACACCTTC.

The sample holds one count of this clone. The chain uses TRBV5-1 and TRBJ1-1; no firm D call. The CDR3 extends over 13 amino acids. V gave up 6 bases and J gave up 8 bases, with 17 bases separating them. CDR1 is SGHRS, CDR2 YFSETQ, per germline. The CDR3 coding sequence is TGCGCCAGCAAACGAGAAGATATCGCCGAAGCTTTCTTT. Translated: CASKREDIAEAFF.

The sample holds one count of this clone. The DNA of the CDR3 is TGTGCCAGCAGCCCTTTGGCGGGGGGCTACTGTCAGCCCCAGCATTTT. It yields the protein CASSPLAGGYCQPQHF. This chain joins TRBV7-9 and TRBJ1-5; D is possibly TRBD1 (6 bases). This CDR3 spans 16 amino acids. Trimming removed 5 bases at V and 6 bases at J, with 20 bases between. CDR1 SEHNR and CDR2 FQNEAQ come from the germline V gene (reference sequence). Looking up the rest from reference TRBV7-9 and TRBJ1-5 gives the full variable domain: DTGVSQNPRHKITKRGQNVTFRCDPISEHNRLYWYRQTLGQGPEFLTYFQNEAQLEKSRLLSDRFSAERPKGSFSTLEIQRTEQGDSAMYLCASSPLAGGYCQPQHFGDGTRLSIL.

This clone was seen a few times. The same CDR3 arises from other DNA sequences in this sample as well. The rearrangement links TRBV19 to TRBJ1-1; D ambiguous. The germline V and J ends were trimmed by 1 base and 2 bases, with 5 bases remaining between them. CDR1 is LNHDA and CDR2 is SQIVND in the germline V gene (reference sequence). This CDR3 comprises 13 residues. CDR3 nucleotides: TGTGCCAGTAGTATAGGGGCCAACACTGAAGCTTTCTTT. This gives the protein CASSIGANTEAFF.

This clone has only one observation. V usage is TRBV11-2 and J usage is TRBJ1-1; the match to TRBD1 covers 7 bases. CDR3 length: 18 residues. Germline V gene sequence: CDR1 SGHAT, CDR2 FQNNGV. The V and J ends lost 1 base and 5 bases, in that order; junction bases with no gene match: 16. CDR3 sequence (DNA): TGTGCCAGCAGCTTAGTTATAGGGGGCCGGGGCACGGCGACTGAAGCTTTCTTT. This translates into CASSLVIGGRGTATEAFF.

This rearrangement joins TRBV6-1 to TRBJ1-2, with D possibly TRBD1 on 5 matching bases. Germline V CDR1 and CDR2: MNHNS, SASEGT. The germline V and J ends were trimmed by 3 bases and 4 bases, with 18 bases remaining between them. This CDR3 comprises 16 residues. The CDR3 sequence is CASSDPGLGQVYGYTF. DNA for the CDR3: TGTGCCAGCAGTGACCCTGGCCTGGGGCAGGTCTATGGCTACACCTTC.

The genes are TRBV5-6 and TRBJ2-1; no reliable D call. Germline CDR1 and CDR2: SGHDT and YYEEEE. V dropped 3 bases and J dropped 15 bases, with 19 bases sitting between them. The CDR3 has 13 residues. CDR3 nucleotide sequence: TGTGCCAGCAGCTCCCCTTTGGGTGGAGAACCGTTCTTC. It codes for CASSSPLGGEPFF.

The chain employs TRBV7-9 and TRBJ2-2; D possibly corresponds to TRBD1 (6 bases). The V gene lost 4 bases and the J gene lost 8 bases, with 17 bases spanning the gap. This CDR3 contains 15 residues. Germline assignment: CDR1 SEHNR and CDR2 FQNEAQ (reference sequence). The CDR3 DNA reads TGTGCCAGCAGCTCCACCGAACTTGGACAGGGGGAGCTGTTTTTT. Encoded protein: CASSSTELGQGELFF.

The chain combines TRBV4-2 with TRBJ2-3, with 10 positions matching TRBD2. This CDR3 is built from 17 residues. Trimming cost V 0 bases and J 1 base; bases outside gene matches: 4. The germline gives CDR1 LGHNA, CDR2 YNFKEQ. The CDR3 protein is CASSQDIAGGGTDTQYF. In DNA form, the CDR3 reads TGTGCCAGCAGCCAAGATATAGCGGGAGGCGGCACAGATACGCAGTATTTT.

This clone has a single count. The chain uses TRBV9 and TRBJ1-1; D gene uncertain. This CDR3 has 15 residues. In germline, CDR1 is SGDLS, CDR2 YYNGEE. Trimming pared 4 bases from V and 3 bases from J, leaving 16 bases between. Here the CDR3 reads CASSPLSEGYTEAFF. In DNA form, the CDR3 reads TGTGCCAGCAGCCCCCTCTCTGAGGGCTACACTGAAGCTTTCTTT.

The CDR3 protein is CASSASGLYQPQHF. The DNA of the CDR3 is TGTGCCAGCAGCGCCTCAGGTTTATATCAGCCCCAGCATTTT. This chain links TRBV21-1 with TRBJ1-5; TRBD1 was called by the table and not checked on the DNA. TRBV21-1 is classified as a pseudogene. The CDR3 contains 14 residues.

This clone appeared a few times. CDR3 in DNA: TGTGCCAGCAGTGAACAGGGGAGCTCCTACGAGCAGTACTTC. It encodes CASSEQGSSYEQYF. The chain uses TRBV6-1 and TRBJ2-7, with a tentative D call TRBD1 (6 bases). Germline lookup yields CDR1 MNHNS and CDR2 SASEGT. The CDR3 has 14 residues. The V end lost 2 bases, the J end lost 0 bases, and 8 bases lay between the germline ends.

This chain links TRBV5-1 with TRBJ1-1; TRBD1 agrees at 11 bases. With 4 bases clipped from V and 4 bases from J, the junction kept 9 bases outside the gene matches. The germline gives CDR1 SGHRS, CDR2 YFSETQ. The CDR3 is 16 residues long. The CDR3 DNA sequence: TGCGCCAGCAGCCAGGGACAGGGGGTCGGGGGCACTGAAGCTTTCTTT. Translation: CASSQGQGVGGTEAFF.

The chain couples TRBV12-3 or TRBV12-4 to TRBJ1-1; unclear D gene. There are 10 residues in the CDR3. Deletions cut 4 bases from V and 11 bases from J, with 8 bases between. CDR3 sequence (DNA): TGTGCCAGCAGTTCCGGGAGGGCTTTCTTT. It specifies CASSSGRAFF.